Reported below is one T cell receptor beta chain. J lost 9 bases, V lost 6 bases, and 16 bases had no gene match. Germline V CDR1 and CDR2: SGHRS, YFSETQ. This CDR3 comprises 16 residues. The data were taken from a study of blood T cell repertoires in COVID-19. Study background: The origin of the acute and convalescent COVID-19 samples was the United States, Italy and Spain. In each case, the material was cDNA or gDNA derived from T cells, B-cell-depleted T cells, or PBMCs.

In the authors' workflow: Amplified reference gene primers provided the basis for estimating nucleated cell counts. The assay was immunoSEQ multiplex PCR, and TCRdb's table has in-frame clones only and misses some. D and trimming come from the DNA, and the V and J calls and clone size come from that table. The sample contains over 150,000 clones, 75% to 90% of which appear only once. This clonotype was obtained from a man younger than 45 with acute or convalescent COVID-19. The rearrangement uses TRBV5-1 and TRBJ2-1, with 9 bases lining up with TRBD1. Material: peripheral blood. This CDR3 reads CASTVWSGQGFGEQFF. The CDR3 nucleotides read TGCGCCAGCACTGTGTGGTCGGGACAGGGTTTCGGTGAGCAGTTCTTC.